This TCR beta chain was profiled in a study of CD8 T cells in ankylosing spondylitis. The CDR3 runs to 15 residues. The ends were cut back, 0 bases at V and 4 bases at J, with 11 bases in the middle. Germline loops: CDR1 SGDLS, CDR2 YYNGEE. In its sample, this clonotype was seen a few times. The target antigen is unknown. Library preparation for TCR beta used quantitative 5'-RACE with molecular barcodes. TCRdb reprocessed the 5' RACE reads with MiXCR, giving one entry per CDR3 protein. This sample has some 400,000 distinct CDR3 sequences, with around 24% found just once. Study results and limitations: Some of the motif variants had earlier been found in reactive arthritis patients' fluid and blood. Seemingly distinctive of ankylosing spondylitis blood was a TCR beta motif formed by eight highly homologous variants. Within matched ankylosing spondylitis synovial fluid, disease-linked clones were reportedly significantly enriched. Relatively scarce in peripheral blood, disease-linked clones were CD8+.

The specimen sequenced was blood, either unsorted or a sorted T cell fraction (not recorded which). The clonotype comes from a male donor with ankylosing spondylitis. This rearrangement joins TRBV9 to TRBJ1-3; perhaps TRBD1 as D (6 bases). The CDR3 coding sequence is TGTGCCAGCAGCGTAGGTTCCCAGGGGGGAAACACCATATATTTT. Translated, it gives CASSVGSQGGNTIYF.